The 10 T cell receptor beta chains below all came from one sample that was sequenced in a study of human T cells and chemical hapten exposure. In TCRdb, the RACE reads were re-called with MiXCR into one record per CDR3 protein. This sample has tens of thousands of distinct CDR3 sequences, with less than 3.5% found just once. The time point is: patch test 2, 6 weeks after DPC sensitization. Treatment given: therapeutic diphenylcyclopropenone sensitization with weekly scalp DPC. The source was whole blood, collected in connection with sensitization to the hapten diphenylcyclopropenone (DPC). These receptors all stem from a man aged 40-55 years with alopecia areata. Some clones in this sample may be carry-over from other donors' samples.

There are many counts of this clonotype. The chain carries TRBV20-1 and TRBJ1-5; a possible D gene is TRBD1 (5 bases). The CDR3 extends over 15 amino acids. CDR1 is DFQATT and CDR2 is SNEGSKA in the germline V gene (reference sequence). Between the trimmed V and J ends, which lost 3 bases and 6 bases, there was a span of 18 bases. Here the CDR3 reads CSARSPRGSGQPQHF. CDR3 coding DNA: TGCAGTGCTAGGTCCCCTAGGGGTTCGGGTCAGCCCCAGCATTTT.

This clonotype was seen a few times. The chain combines TRBV2 with TRBJ2-6; 7 nucleotides agree with TRBD1. Trimming took 4 bases from V and 2 from J; bases not matched to a gene: 5. The CDR3 extends over 16 amino acids. Germline V gives CDR1 SNHLY, CDR2 FYNNEI. CDR3 nucleotides: TGTGCCAGCAGTGGTCAGACAGGGCCTGGGGCCAACGTCCTGACTTTC. Translated, it gives CASSGQTGPGANVLTF.

This clonotype was recorded many times. The chain has TRBV20-1 and TRBJ1-5; TRBD1 is a possible D gene (6 bases). The CDR3 spans 13 residues. V was clipped by 6 bases and J by 4 bases, with 13 bases between them. Germline V gene lookup returns CDR1 DFQATT and CDR2 SNEGSKA (reference sequence). The CDR3: CSANLGGNQPQHF. CDR3 nucleotides: TGCAGTGCAAACTTAGGGGGGAATCAGCCCCAGCATTTT.

The table lists this clonotype with many counts. CDR3 nucleotides: TGCAGTGCTAGAGATGTGGGGGGCGCGGCCTACGAGCAGTACTTC. Its translation: CSARDVGGAAYEQYF. This rearrangement joins TRBV20-1 to TRBJ2-7; D possibly uses TRBD1 or TRBD2 (6 bases each). The CDR3 has 15 amino acids. CDR1 and CDR2 from the germline V gene are DFQATT and SNEGSKA (reference sequence). The V gene lost 0 bases and the J gene lost 2 bases, with 14 bases spanning the gap.

In its sample, this clonotype was seen many times. V gene TRBV20-1 combines with J gene TRBJ1-6, with D perhaps matching TRBD1 (5 bases). The CDR3 is made up of 14 amino acids. CDR1 DFQATT and CDR2 SNEGSKA come from the germline V gene (reference sequence). Trimming removed 2 bases from V and 10 bases from J, with 15 bases in between. The CDR3 is CSARPAGSRSPLHF. DNA of the CDR3: TGCAGTGCTAGACCGGCAGGGTCACGCTCACCCCTCCACTTT.

This clonotype was picked up many times. This chain's CDR3 is CASSLGMNGLAGGDTQYF. Here the CDR3 DNA reads TGCGCCAGCAGCTTGGGAATGAACGGACTCGCCGGGGGTGATACGCAGTATTTT. The chain uses TRBV5-1 and TRBJ2-3; the D gene is possibly TRBD2 (6 bases). The CDR3 totals 18 residues. With 0 bases removed from V and 6 bases from J, the gap between germline ends came to 23 bases. CDR1 SGHRS and CDR2 YFSETQ come from the germline V gene.

This clonotype has ten or more counts. The chain is built from TRBV30 and TRBJ2-5; TRBD1 might be the D (7 bases). Germline assignment: CDR1 GTSNPN and CDR2 SVGIG (reference sequence). V was clipped by 0 bases and J by 5 bases, with 16 bases between them. CDR3 length equals 15 residues. The CDR3 region is CAWSVTSSGGETQYF. The CDR3, as DNA: TGTGCCTGGAGTGTAACTAGCTCAGGGGGTGAGACCCAGTACTTC.

This clonotype showed up just a few times. The CDR3 DNA reads TGTGCCAGCAGCCATCCGACAGGGAACAATGAGCAGTTCTTC. Protein sequence: CASSHPTGNNEQFF. V is TRBV7-9 and J is TRBJ2-1, with 7 bases that match TRBD1. Trimming cost V 5 bases and J 5 bases; bases outside gene matches: 6. There are 14 residues in the CDR3. Per the germline V gene, CDR1 is SEHNR and CDR2 is FQNEAQ (reference sequence).

This clonotype was seen repeatedly, ten times or more. The chain employs TRBV3-1 and TRBJ2-5; 7 bases line up with TRBD2. V was pared by 2 bases and J by 2 bases, with 5 bases of the junction left unmatched. The length of the CDR3 is 15 residues. From germline, CDR1 is LGHDT and CDR2 YNNKEL (reference sequence). CDR3 protein: CASSQRDYPQETQYF. The CDR3 nucleotides are TGTGCCAGCAGCCAACGGGACTACCCTCAAGAGACCCAGTACTTC.

This clonotype has at least ten counts. The rearrangement links TRBV7-9 to TRBJ2-3; D is possibly TRBD1 (6 bases). This CDR3 has 16 amino acids. Germline assignment: CDR1 SEHNR and CDR2 FQNEAQ (reference sequence). Trimming cost V 5 bases and J 1 base, with 16 bases left between them. The CDR3 DNA reads as TGTGCCAGCAGCGAACGGACAGTGGATGGCACAGATACGCAGTATTTT. Protein product: CASSERTVDGTDTQYF. Based on the CDR3 plus reference TRBV7-9 and TRBJ2-3, the full variable domain is DTGVSQNPRHKITKRGQNVTFRCDPISEHNRLYWYRQTLGQGPEFLTYFQNEAQLEKSRLLSDRFSAERPKGSFSTLEIQRTEQGDSAMYLCASSERTVDGTDTQYFGPGTRLTVL.